Presented here are 20 T cell receptor beta chains from one specimen sequenced in a study of T cell repertoires in cytomegalovirus infection. TCRdb reprocessed the reads via MiXCR and lists one record per CDR3 protein. The table records 450,000 to 600,000 distinct CDR3 sequences, 10% to 12% of them present only once. Input material: PBMCs. The receptors come from a human donor in good health (CMV status not recorded). Some clones in this sample may be carry-over from other donors' samples.

This clonotype appeared many times. This chain connects TRBV7-6 to TRBJ2-3; 8 positions match TRBD1. Germline CDR1 reads SGHVS; CDR2 reads FNYEAQ. The CDR3 has 15 residues. V lost 5 bases, J lost 4 bases, and 8 bases stayed unmatched. The CDR3 here is CASSTTGATADTQYF. CDR3 nucleotides: TGTGCCAGCAGCACGACAGGGGCTACGGCAGATACGCAGTATTTT.

This clonotype has just a few counts. The chain carries TRBV10-3 and TRBJ1-4; possible D gene TRBD1, 5 bases. The V end was cut by 2 bases, the J end by 0 bases, with 22 bases between. The CDR3 extends over 20 amino acids. Germline V gene data show CDR1 as ENHRY and CDR2 as SYGVKD. This CDR3 is CAISETGQGPPRATNEKLFF. The CDR3 DNA reads TGTGCCATCAGTGAGACGGGGCAGGGACCTCCCAGGGCAACTAATGAAAAACTGTTTTTT.

In this sample, this clonotype turned up many times. CDR3 bases: TGTGCCAGCAGTTCACACCCAACCCGACAGGGGTCTAACACCGGGGAGCTGTTTTTT. It codes for CASSSHPTRQGSNTGELFF. The chain employs TRBV28 and TRBJ2-2, with TRBD1 matching over 8 bases. Germline V gene lookup returns CDR1 MDHEN and CDR2 SYDVKM. V lost 4 bases to trimming and J lost 2 bases; unmatched junction nucleotides: 15. The CDR3 covers 19 residues. Full variable domain (outside the CDR3, taken from reference TRBV28 and TRBJ2-2): DVKVTQSSRYLVKRTGEKVFLECVQDMDHENMFWYRQDPGLGLRLIYFSYDVKMKEKGDIPEGYSVSREKKERFSLILESASTNQTSMYLCASSSHPTRQGSNTGELFFGEGSRLTVL.

This clonotype was observed a handful of times. V gene TRBV25-1 combines with J gene TRBJ1-3; maybe TRBD1 (5 bases). The length of the CDR3 is 13 residues. V was cut by 5 bases and J by 3 bases, with 8 bases left in between. CDR1 and CDR2 (germline): MGHDK, SYGVNS. The CDR3 reads CASSQGFGNTIYF. The DNA for the CDR3 is TGTGCCAGCAGTCAGGGTTTTGGAAACACCATATATTTT.

In this sample, this clonotype turned up many times. The CDR3 DNA reads as TGTGCCATCAGCCCCCGGGACAGGGATAACTATGGCTACACCTTC. Translation: CAISPRDRDNYGYTF. The chain joins TRBV10-3 to TRBJ1-2, with 9 nucleotides matching TRBD1. J lost 1 base, V lost 6 bases, and 6 bases had no gene match. The CDR3 runs to 15 residues. From germline, CDR1 is ENHRY and CDR2 SYGVKD.

The rearrangement uses TRBV3-1 and TRBJ1-1; no firm D call. This CDR3 region has 13 residues. The germline gives CDR1 LGHDT, CDR2 YNNKEL (reference sequence). V was clipped by 0 bases and J by 7 bases, with 9 bases between them. CDR3 sequence (DNA): TGTGCCAGCAGCCAAGATATAGGCGGTGAAGCTTTCTTT. Translation gives CASSQDIGGEAFF.

This clonotype was counted many times. The chain carries TRBV19 and TRBJ2-2; TRBD2 matches at 9 bases. Germline V gives CDR1 LNHDA, CDR2 SQIVND (reference sequence). The CDR3 runs to 18 residues. V was clipped by 7 bases and J by 0 bases; unmatched bases: 12. Written as DNA, the CDR3 is TGTGCCAGTAAAATTTTTGGGGCTAGCGGGACGAACACCGGGGAGCTGTTTTTT. Amino acid sequence: CASKIFGASGTNTGELFF. The full variable domain, with the rest looked up from reference TRBV19 and TRBJ2-2, is DGGITQSPKYLFRKEGQNVTLSCEQNLNHDAMYWYRQDPGQGLRLIYYSQIVNDFQKGDIAEGYSVSREKKESFPLTVTSAQKNPTAFYLCASKIFGASGTNTGELFFGEGSRLTVL.

The V and J genes are TRBV12-3 or TRBV12-4 and TRBJ1-1; D ambiguous. The CDR3 is made up of 17 amino acids. V was trimmed by 5 bases and J by 0 bases, leaving 19 bases between them. CDR3: CASSPPSIRPLNTEAFF. CDR3 sequence (DNA): TGTGCCAGCAGTCCTCCCTCAATTCGGCCCTTGAACACTGAAGCTTTCTTT.

This clonotype has at least ten counts. The chain combines TRBV14 with TRBJ2-1; D is perhaps TRBD2 (6 bases). Trimming pared 2 bases from V and 5 bases from J, leaving 13 bases between. The CDR3 runs to 15 residues. Looked up from germline, CDR1 is SGHDN and CDR2 is FVKESK. The CDR3 sequence: CASSQRTGANNEQFF. The CDR3 nucleotides are TGTGCCAGCAGCCAAAGGACGGGAGCAAACAATGAGCAGTTCTTC.

Ten or more counts support this clonotype. This chain uses TRBV28 with TRBJ2-5; maybe TRBD1 (6 bases). Trimming pared 4 bases from V and 5 bases from J, leaving 17 bases between. CDR1 and CDR2 from the germline V gene are MDHEN and SYDVKM. The CDR3 is made up of 15 amino acids. The CDR3 region is CASSSGTNSGETQYF. CDR3 nucleotides: TGTGCCAGCAGTTCCGGGACAAACTCTGGTGAGACCCAGTACTTC.

This clonotype turned up a few times. This chain joins TRBV7-9 and TRBJ2-5, with D unclear. Germline V lookup: CDR1 SEHNR, CDR2 FQNEAQ (reference sequence). Trimming removed 1 base at V and 5 bases at J, with 11 bases between. The CDR3 consists of 14 residues. The CDR3: CASSLVERPETQYF. In DNA, the CDR3 is TGTGCCAGCAGCTTAGTGGAACGGCCGGAGACCCAGTACTTC.

This clonotype has more than one count but fewer than ten. The V and J genes are TRBV20-1 and TRBJ1-1, with TRBD1 matching over 9 bases. CDR1 DFQATT and CDR2 SNEGSKA come from the germline V gene (reference sequence). J gave up 3 bases and V 5 bases, and 1 base lay outside the gene matches. CDR3 size: 12 residues. Written as DNA, the CDR3 is TGCAGTGCTGGACAGGGGTACACTGAAGCTTTCTTT. Translation: CSAGQGYTEAFF.

Note on this clonotype: This may be a read error: a much more frequent sequence differs by one nucleotide. This chain joins TRBV27 and TRBJ1-3; the D gene is possibly TRBD1 (6 bases). This CDR3 is 15 amino acids long. The V gene's germline CDR1 is MNHEY and CDR2 SMNVEV (reference sequence). CDR3 in amino acids: CASSPEGGVGDTIYF. CDR3 nucleotides: TGTGCCAGCAGTCCAGAGGGGGGGGTTGGAGACACCATATATTTT.

This clonotype was found many times. The rearrangement links TRBV5-5 to TRBJ1-1, with D unclear. Germline V lookup: CDR1 SGHKS, CDR2 YYEKEE (reference sequence). V lost 2 bases and J 1 base, leaving 9 bases between the germline ends. The CDR3 sequence is 14 residues long. In DNA, the CDR3 is TGTGCCAGCAGCTTTAGCGGGAAGAACACTGAAGCTTTCTTT. Translated, it gives CASSFSGKNTEAFF.

This clonotype was counted a few times. The chain has TRBV5-6 and TRBJ1-1; TRBD1 is a possible D gene (6 bases). From germline, CDR1 is SGHDT and CDR2 YYEEEE. This CDR3 is 16 amino acids long. Trimming took 4 bases from V and 4 from J, leaving 20 bases between them. The DNA of the CDR3 is TGTGCCAGCAGCCCCCGGGACAAAACCCGGGGCACTGAAGCTTTCTTT. It encodes CASSPRDKTRGTEAFF.

This clonotype was seen a handful of times. The V call is TRBV29-1, the J call TRBJ1-2, with 8 bases fitting TRBD1. The CDR3 has 12 amino acids. Looked up from germline, CDR1 is SQVTM and CDR2 is ANQGSEA. Trimming cost V 6 bases and J 4 bases; bases outside gene matches: 4. CDR3 DNA: TGCAGCGTGTACAGGGGGACCTATGGCTACACCTTC. Translation gives CSVYRGTYGYTF.

V gene TRBV12-3 or TRBV12-4 combines with J gene TRBJ1-1, with a weak D call TRBD1 (5 bases). The CDR3 totals 15 residues. Trimming shortened V by 5 bases and J by 2 bases, and 15 bases separated the two germline ends. Here the CDR3 DNA reads TGTGCCAGCAGTCCAACCGCGGGGCTAAACACTGAAGCTTTCTTT. This sequence encodes CASSPTAGLNTEAFF.

This clonotype was recorded a few times. The chain combines TRBV29-1 with TRBJ2-5, with D maybe TRBD1 (5 bases). CDR3 size: 12 residues. From germline, CDR1 is SQVTM and CDR2 ANQGSEA. Trimming stripped 2 bases from V and 4 bases from J, with 8 bases between. In DNA form, the CDR3 reads TGCAGCGTTGAACCTGGGGCAGAGACCCAGTACTTC. Encoded protein: CSVEPGAETQYF. Based on the CDR3 plus reference TRBV29-1 and TRBJ2-5, the full variable domain is SAVISQKPSRDICQRGTSLTIQCQVDSQVTMMFWYRQQPGQSLTLIATANQGSEATYESGFVIDKFPISRPNLTFSTLTVSNMSPEDSSIYLCSVEPGAETQYFGPGTRLLVL.

This clonotype was counted at least ten times. The chain uses TRBV7-3 and TRBJ2-5; 7 bases map to TRBD2. The trim removed 5 bases at V and 2 bases at J, leaving 2 bases unmatched. This CDR3 is 13 amino acids long. The germline gives CDR1 SGHTA, CDR2 FQGTGA. CDR3 sequence (DNA): TGTGCCAGCAGCCGGACTAGACAAGAGACCCAGTACTTC. Its translation: CASSRTRQETQYF.

Concerning this clonotype itself: The junction does not match germline at one end; this may be a read error. The chain joins TRBV18 to TRBJ1-1, with TRBD1 identical over 7 bases. Germline V lookup: CDR1 KGHSH, CDR2 LQKENI. This CDR3 contains 13 residues. The CDR3 is CASSSDRNTEVFF. In DNA form, the CDR3 reads TGTGCCAGCTCATCGGACAGGAACACTGAAGTTTTCTTT.